The sequence of this T cell receptor (beta chain) was determined in a study of T cells in Graves' hyperthyroidism and ophthalmopathy. Across the whole study: Peripheral blood samples were taken at initial diagnosis, prior to any treatment. Findings and caveats of the study: Most thyroid-expanded clonotypes above 0.001 were also found in blood.

Researchers amplified the TCR beta CDR3 regions from RNA transcripts. The study used the HTBI primer set for a first-round RT-PCR of the TCR CDR3. MiXCR, applied by TCRdb to the multiplex PCR reads, yields one record per CDR3 protein. Altogether approximately 400,000 distinct CDR3 sequences are present, 15% to 19% being singletons, with the ten largest covering about a quarter. Trimming removed 2 bases from V and 2 bases from J; junction bases left unmatched: 6. The germline gives CDR1 LNHNV, CDR2 YYDKDF (reference sequence). CDR3 size: 15 residues. Preceding any ophthalmopathy symptoms, the blood sample dates from first hyperthyroidism diagnosis. In this sample, this clonotype turned up a few times. As yet, its antigen is unknown.

The V call is TRBV15, the J call TRBJ2-7; 7 bases line up with TRBD1. The receptor was isolated from a young woman with Graves' hyperthyroidism that later progressed to Graves' ophthalmopathy. Material: blood. CDR3 bases: TGTGCCACCAGCAGATTTTCGGGACAGACCTACGAGCAGTACTTC. Translating gives CATSRFSGQTYEQYF.